These 8 T cell receptor beta chains originate from one sample sequenced in a study of cytomegalovirus exposure and HLA in healthy donors. PCR involved 60 Vbeta and 13 Jbeta primers. TCRdb keeps only in-frame clones here, not all; method: immunoSEQ multiplex PCR. The sample carries about 150,000 clones, over 80% recorded once. The sequenced sample was PBMCs. The receptors were sampled from a boy between 2 and 10 years old in good health and CMV-seronegative.

This clone turned up a few times. This chain joins TRBV30 and TRBJ1-2; 7 bases line up with TRBD1. This CDR3 has 18 amino acids. The germline V gene encodes CDR1 GTSNPN and CDR2 SVGIG (reference sequence). Germline trimming cut 7 bases from V and 0 bases from J; bases unmatched to any gene: 20. The chain's CDR3 is CAYTTGARFGASNYGYTF. Written as DNA, the CDR3 is TGTGCCTACACAACAGGGGCGCGCTTCGGAGCCTCTAACTATGGCTACACCTTC.

The chain carries TRBV2 and TRBJ1-1, with a possible D match to TRBD1 (5 bases). V lost 11 bases to trimming and J lost 5 bases, with 15 bases between them. Germline values: CDR1 SNHLY, CDR2 FYNNEI. The CDR3 covers 12 residues. The CDR3 is CASRSGGTEAFF. CDR3 DNA sequence: TGTGCCTCCCGGAGCGGGGGAACTGAAGCTTTCTTT.

The chain joins TRBV2 to TRBJ2-7; D is perhaps TRBD1 (6 bases). Germline V lookup: CDR1 SNHLY, CDR2 FYNNEI. Trimming removed 6 bases from V and 4 bases from J, with 13 bases in between. This CDR3 is 13 amino acids long. The CDR3 spells CASSQGIGYEQYV. Written as DNA, the CDR3 is TGTGCCAGCAGCCAGGGGATCGGGTACGAGCAGTACGTC.

The chain recombines TRBV4-1 with TRBJ2-1, with D perhaps TRBD1 (6 bases). Deletions cut 5 bases from V and 0 bases from J, with 11 bases between. This CDR3 region has 15 residues. CDR1 MGHRA and CDR2 YSYEKL come from the germline V gene. The CDR3 region is CASSVQGNSYNEQFF. The CDR3 region has the DNA TGCGCCAGCAGCGTACAGGGAAACTCCTACAATGAGCAGTTCTTC.

V and J are TRBV29-1 and TRBJ2-2; possibly TRBD2 for D (5 bases). V was clipped by 5 bases and J by 2 bases, with 9 bases between them. This CDR3 comprises 13 residues. Germline CDR1 reads SQVTM; CDR2 reads ANQGSEA. CDR3 DNA sequence: TGCAGCGTTCATCGGACTAACACCGGGGAGCTGTTTTTT. This codes for CSVHRTNTGELFF.

V usage is TRBV9 and J usage is TRBJ2-7, with 7 bases fitting TRBD1. V lost 2 bases and J lost 1; bases outside the gene matches: 6. The CDR3 consists of 15 residues. Germline V gene lookup returns CDR1 SGDLS and CDR2 YYNGEE. In nucleotides, the CDR3 is TGTGCCAGCAGCGTTACAGGGGAACCTTCCTACGAGCAGTACTTC. As protein: CASSVTGEPSYEQYF.

The rearrangement joins TRBV15 to TRBJ2-7; 12 bases are shared with TRBD1. The CDR3 sequence is 15 residues long. Germline CDR1 LNHNV, CDR2 YYDKDF (reference sequence). The trim removed 2 bases at V and 6 bases at J, leaving 5 bases unmatched. CDR3 amino acids: CATSRQGQGAGEQYF. In DNA form, the CDR3 reads TGTGCCACCAGCAGACAGGGACAGGGGGCAGGCGAGCAGTACTTC.

This clone was recorded only once. The chain couples TRBV21-1 to TRBJ1-5; the table names TRBD1, a call not compared with the DNA. TRBV21-1 is recorded as a pseudogene. The CDR3 is 20 amino acids. CDR3 sequence reads: CASSPLFPGQGERSNQPQHF. DNA of the CDR3: TGTGCCAGCAGCCCTCTTTTTCCGGGACAGGGCGAGAGGAGCAATCAGCCCCAGCATTTT.